These T cell receptor beta chains were read from a single sample in a study of human T cells and chemical hapten exposure. MiXCR, applied by TCRdb to the reads, yields one record per CDR3 protein. The sample carries around 120,000 distinct CDR3 sequences, around 8.5% recorded once. The sequenced material came from whole blood. The receptors were gathered from a human donor in good health. Some clones in this sample may be carry-over from other donors' samples. Both conserved end residues are part of each CDR3. Fields, in order: V gene, D gene, clone size, J gene, CDR3 protein, CDR3 DNA. A D gene is named only where the DNA matches it firmly. Clone size, where shown, is once, few, many, or a class for clones that have expanded.

v_call: TRBV5-6; d_call: .; clone_size: many; j_call: TRBJ1-4; cdr3_aa: CASGQSRGTNEKLFF; cdr3_nt: TGTGCCAGCGGACAGAGCAGGGGAACTAATGAAAAACTGTTTTTT
v_call: TRBV6-2/TRBV6-3; d_call: .; clone_size: many; j_call: TRBJ2-2; cdr3_aa: CASSSGVNTGELFF; cdr3_nt: TGTGCCAGCAGTTCCGGGGTGAACACCGGGGAGCTGTTTTTT
v_call: TRBV3-1; d_call: TRBD2; clone_size: many; j_call: TRBJ2-7; cdr3_aa: CASRAGGRDEQYF; cdr3_nt: TGTGCCAGCAGAGCGGGAGGGCGCGACGAGCAGTACTTC
v_call: TRBV7-9; d_call: TRBD1; clone_size: few; j_call: TRBJ2-2; cdr3_aa: CASSSSYRGRRTGELFF; cdr3_nt: TGTGCCAGCAGCTCTTCCTACAGGGGGCGAAGAACCGGGGAGCTGTTTTTT
v_call: TRBV20-1; d_call: TRBD1; clone_size: many; j_call: TRBJ2-3; cdr3_aa: CSATNPGTGLTDTQYF; cdr3_nt: TGCAGTGCTACCAACCCCGGGACAGGTCTCACAGATACGCAGTATTTT
v_call: TRBV24-1; d_call: .; clone_size: many; j_call: TRBJ1-2; cdr3_aa: CATSQRSPKGYTF; cdr3_nt: TGTGCCACCAGCCAACGGTCCCCTAAGGGCTACACCTTC
v_call: TRBV29-1; d_call: .; clone_size: .; j_call: TRBJ2-4; cdr3_aa: CVRPGREIQYF; cdr3_nt: TGCGTCCGCCCAGGCAGGGAGATTCAGTACTTC
v_call: TRBV10-3; d_call: .; clone_size: many; j_call: TRBJ1-1; cdr3_aa: CAIRRQGNPPEAFF; cdr3_nt: TGTGCCATCAGGAGACAAGGGAACCCCCCTGAAGCTTTCTTT
v_call: TRBV25-1; d_call: .; clone_size: few; j_call: TRBJ2-1; cdr3_aa: CASSENSYNEQFF; cdr3_nt: TGTGCCAGCAGTGAGAACTCCTACAATGAGCAGTTCTTC
v_call: TRBV12-3/TRBV12-4; d_call: TRBD1; clone_size: many; j_call: TRBJ1-1; cdr3_aa: CASSPKGQGLNTEAFF; cdr3_nt: TGTGCCAGCAGTCCCAAGGGACAGGGCTTGAACACTGAAGCTTTCTTT
v_call: TRBV20-1; d_call: .; clone_size: .; j_call: TRBJ2-5; cdr3_aa: CSARDSQGGETQYF; cdr3_nt: TGCAGTGCTAGAGATTCCCAGGGGGGGGAGACCCAGTACTTC
v_call: TRBV4-2; d_call: .; clone_size: .; j_call: TRBJ2-7; cdr3_aa: CARKGVGQFSYEQYF; cdr3_nt: TGTGCCAGAAAGGGGGTTGGACAGTTCTCCTACGAGCAGTACTTC
v_call: TRBV7-2; d_call: .; clone_size: .; j_call: TRBJ2-7; cdr3_aa: CASSLADLQGREQYF; cdr3_nt: TGTGCCAGCAGCTTAGCGGATCTTCAGGGTCGCGAGCAGTACTTC
v_call: TRBV6-1; d_call: .; clone_size: .; j_call: TRBJ2-3; cdr3_aa: CASSETNGGPDTQYF; cdr3_nt: TGTGCCAGCAGTGAAACGAATGGGGGCCCAGATACGCAGTATTTT
v_call: TRBV12-3/TRBV12-4; d_call: .; clone_size: .; j_call: TRBJ2-5; cdr3_aa: CASSFQGLETQYF; cdr3_nt: TGTGCCAGCAGTTTTCAGGGGCTGGAGACCCAGTACTTC
v_call: TRBV20-1; d_call: TRBD2; clone_size: many; j_call: TRBJ2-1; cdr3_aa: CSAGRASGGKVNEQFF; cdr3_nt: TGCAGTGCCGGGCGGGCTAGCGGGGGTAAAGTTAATGAGCAGTTCTTC
v_call: TRBV10-3; d_call: .; clone_size: many; j_call: TRBJ1-2; cdr3_aa: CAISGTDNYGYTF; cdr3_nt: TGTGCCATCAGTGGGACAGATAACTATGGCTACACCTTC
v_call: TRBV19; d_call: .; clone_size: .; j_call: TRBJ1-5; cdr3_aa: CASNGFYQPQHF; cdr3_nt: TGTGCCAGTAATGGGTTTTATCAGCCCCAGCATTTT
v_call: TRBV7-9; d_call: .; clone_size: many; j_call: TRBJ1-2; cdr3_aa: CAGRAGGIDGYTF; cdr3_nt: TGTGCCGGCCGGGCCGGGGGAATCGATGGCTACACCTTC
v_call: TRBV7-9; d_call: TRBD2; clone_size: .; j_call: TRBJ2-5; cdr3_aa: CASSPGTSGRLETQYF; cdr3_nt: TGTGCCAGCAGCCCCGGGACTAGCGGGAGACTAGAGACCCAGTACTTC
v_call: TRBV6-5; d_call: .; clone_size: .; j_call: TRBJ2-7; cdr3_aa: CASRGLYEQYF; cdr3_nt: TGTGCCAGCAGGGGACTCTACGAGCAGTACTTC
v_call: TRBV7-6; d_call: .; clone_size: many; j_call: TRBJ2-7; cdr3_aa: CASSLAAGYEQYF; cdr3_nt: TGTGCCAGCAGCTTAGCGGCGGGGTACGAGCAGTACTTC
v_call: TRBV6-6; d_call: .; clone_size: many; j_call: TRBJ1-5; cdr3_aa: CASNPGDDSPNQPQHF; cdr3_nt: TGTGCCAGCAACCCAGGGGATGACAGTCCCAATCAGCCCCAGCATTTT
v_call: TRBV7-9; d_call: .; clone_size: .; j_call: TRBJ1-5; cdr3_aa: CASSGGSSPNQPQHF; cdr3_nt: TGTGCCAGCAGCGGGGGGTCTTCCCCAAATCAGCCCCAGCATTTT
v_call: TRBV2; d_call: TRBD2; clone_size: .; j_call: TRBJ2-1; cdr3_aa: CASTRGLAGVNEQFF; cdr3_nt: TGTGCCAGCACTAGAGGACTAGCGGGAGTTAATGAGCAGTTCTTC
v_call: TRBV12-3/TRBV12-4; d_call: .; clone_size: .; j_call: TRBJ2-2; cdr3_aa: CASTLTGELFF; cdr3_nt: TGTGCCAGCACCCTAACCGGGGAGCTGTTTTTT
v_call: TRBV7-9; d_call: TRBD2; clone_size: many; j_call: TRBJ2-1; cdr3_aa: CASSPWGSGGADEQFF; cdr3_nt: TGTGCCAGCAGCCCATGGGGTAGCGGGGGGGCCGATGAGCAGTTCTTC
v_call: TRBV5-1; d_call: .; clone_size: .; j_call: TRBJ2-1; cdr3_aa: CASSTNRDGGNEQFF; cdr3_nt: TGCGCCAGCAGCACGAACAGGGACGGAGGGAATGAGCAGTTCTTC
v_call: TRBV9; d_call: .; clone_size: .; j_call: TRBJ2-3; cdr3_aa: CASSLRPGTLTDTQYF; cdr3_nt: TGTGCCAGCAGCCTGAGACCCGGGACATTGACAGATACGCAGTATTTT
v_call: TRBV7-8; d_call: TRBD2; clone_size: .; j_call: TRBJ2-3; cdr3_aa: CASSGSGGMTDTQYF; cdr3_nt: TGTGCCAGCAGCGGGAGCGGGGGGATGACAGATACGCAGTATTTT
v_call: TRBV20-1; d_call: .; clone_size: many; j_call: TRBJ1-1; cdr3_aa: CSARDTDVEAFF; cdr3_nt: TGCAGTGCTAGAGACACCGATGTAGAAGCTTTCTTT
v_call: TRBV30; d_call: TRBD2; clone_size: .; j_call: TRBJ2-3; cdr3_aa: CAWNSGRGDTQYF; cdr3_nt: TGTGCCTGGAATAGCGGGAGGGGAGATACGCAGTATTTT
v_call: TRBV7-2; d_call: TRBD2; clone_size: .; j_call: TRBJ2-2; cdr3_aa: CASSHLAGGPGTGELFF; cdr3_nt: TGTGCCAGCAGCCATCTAGCGGGAGGGCCGGGCACCGGGGAGCTGTTTTTT
v_call: TRBV20-1; d_call: .; clone_size: many; j_call: TRBJ2-5; cdr3_aa: CSASGLPETQYF; cdr3_nt: TGCAGTGCTAGCGGCCTCCCTGAGACCCAGTACTTC
v_call: TRBV6-5; d_call: .; clone_size: many; j_call: TRBJ1-1; cdr3_aa: CASSYREGGDSTEAFF; cdr3_nt: TGTGCCAGCAGTTACAGAGAGGGGGGGGATAGCACTGAAGCTTTCTTT
v_call: TRBV7-6; d_call: TRBD2; clone_size: few; j_call: TRBJ2-1; cdr3_aa: CASSLLASVINEQFF; cdr3_nt: TGTGCCAGCAGCCTACTAGCGAGCGTAATCAATGAGCAGTTCTTC
v_call: TRBV6-5; d_call: TRBD1; clone_size: .; j_call: TRBJ2-7; cdr3_aa: CASSYGTGGGYEQYF; cdr3_nt: TGTGCCAGCAGTTACGGGACAGGGGGCGGGTACGAGCAGTACTTC
v_call: TRBV28; d_call: TRBD2; clone_size: few; j_call: TRBJ2-7; cdr3_aa: CASSPVWGSGDYEQYF; cdr3_nt: TGTGCCAGCAGTCCCGTCTGGGGTAGCGGGGACTACGAGCAGTACTTC
v_call: TRBV11-2; d_call: .; clone_size: .; j_call: TRBJ1-2; cdr3_aa: CASSPGVYGYTF; cdr3_nt: TGTGCCAGCAGCCCAGGGGTCTATGGCTACACCTTC
v_call: TRBV20-1; d_call: .; clone_size: many; j_call: TRBJ2-6; cdr3_aa: CSARDSSISGANVLTF; cdr3_nt: TGCAGTGCTAGGGACAGCTCGATATCTGGGGCCAACGTCCTGACTTTC
v_call: TRBV5-4; d_call: .; clone_size: many; j_call: TRBJ2-6; cdr3_aa: CASSLDSSGANVLTF; cdr3_nt: TGTGCCAGCAGCTTGGACAGCTCTGGGGCCAACGTCCTGACTTTC
v_call: TRBV5-1; d_call: TRBD2; clone_size: .; j_call: TRBJ2-7; cdr3_aa: CASSKKPLAGIGPDYEQYF; cdr3_nt: TGCGCCAGCAGCAAAAAGCCGCTAGCGGGAATTGGACCGGACTACGAGCAGTACTTC
v_call: TRBV4-3; d_call: TRBD1; clone_size: few; j_call: TRBJ1-1; cdr3_aa: CASSQETRGQAFF; cdr3_nt: TGCGCCAGCAGCCAAGAGACCAGGGGGCAAGCTTTCTTT
v_call: TRBV7-2; d_call: .; clone_size: few; j_call: TRBJ2-5; cdr3_aa: CASSLAPGETQYF; cdr3_nt: TGTGCCAGCAGCTTAGCCCCGGGGGAGACCCAGTACTTC
v_call: TRBV5-1; d_call: .; clone_size: many; j_call: TRBJ1-2; cdr3_aa: CASSVGGSGYTF; cdr3_nt: TGCGCCAGCAGCGTTGGAGGGAGTGGCTACACCTTC